The rows below give T cell receptor beta chains drawn from one sample of a study of shared clonotypes between healthy human individuals. Using immunoSEQ multiplex PCR, the repertoire was profiled, and TCRdb retains in-frame clones only, with some absent. The sample records around 180,000 clones, about 93% being singletons. The sample consisted of naive CD4+ T cells sorted from blood. The receptors derive from a woman in her twenties or thirties in good health. The CDR3 runs from the conserved cysteine through the conserved F or W. D genes are given only for firm matches. Rows give clone size only sometimes, using once, few, many, or a class for an expanded clone.

D	size	V	J	length	CDR3	DNA
TRBD1	NA	TRBV7-9	TRBJ1-5	14	CASSQGQTNQPQHF	TGTGCCAGCAGCCAGGGACAGACAAATCAGCCCCAGCATTTT
NA	NA	TRBV11-2	TRBJ2-5	14	CASSFKGLKETQYF	TGTGCCAGCAGCTTCAAGGGCCTGAAAGAGACCCAGTACTTC
TRBD2	NA	TRBV9	TRBJ2-5	16	CASSVERGGGQETQYF	TGTGCCAGCAGCGTAGAGCGGGGCGGCGGTCAAGAGACCCAGTACTTC
NA	NA	TRBV19	TRBJ1-5	15	CASSIVGVSNQPQHF	TGTGCCAGTAGTATAGTAGGAGTTAGCAATCAGCCCCAGCATTTT
TRBD1	once	TRBV5-8	TRBJ2-7	14	CASSLADRFDEQYF	TGTGCCAGCAGCTTGGCGGACAGGTTCGACGAGCAGTACTTC
NA	NA	TRBV19	TRBJ1-5	15	CASSILGDTHQPQHF	TGTGCCAGTAGTATTCTCGGGGACACCCACCAGCCCCAGCATTTT
NA	NA	TRBV29-1	TRBJ1-2	12	CSTEDPNYGYTF	TGCAGCACAGAGGATCCTAACTATGGCTACACCTTC
NA	NA	TRBV6-1	TRBJ1-1	14	CASGSTGFATEAFF	TGTGCCAGCGGCTCAACGGGGTTTGCAACTGAAGCTTTCTTT
NA	NA	TRBV18	TRBJ2-3	15	CASSPQTSPPDTQYF	TGTGCCAGCTCACCTCAAACTAGCCCCCCCGATACGCAGTATTTT
NA	NA	TRBV6-1	TRBJ2-7	11	CASRDFYEQYF	TGTGCCAGCAGGGACTTTTACGAGCAGTACTTC